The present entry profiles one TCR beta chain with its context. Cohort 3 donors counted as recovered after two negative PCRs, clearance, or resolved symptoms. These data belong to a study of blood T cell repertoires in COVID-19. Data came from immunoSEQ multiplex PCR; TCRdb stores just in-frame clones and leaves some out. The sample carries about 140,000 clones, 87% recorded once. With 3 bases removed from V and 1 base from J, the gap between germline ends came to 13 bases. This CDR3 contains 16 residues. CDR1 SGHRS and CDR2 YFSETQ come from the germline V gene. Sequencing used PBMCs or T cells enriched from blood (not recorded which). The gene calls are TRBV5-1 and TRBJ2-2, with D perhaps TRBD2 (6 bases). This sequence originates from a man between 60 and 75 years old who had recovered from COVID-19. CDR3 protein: CASSSTGGVNTGELFF. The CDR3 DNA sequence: TGCGCCAGCAGCTCGACGGGCGGGGTGAACACCGGGGAGCTGTTTTTT.